Presented here are 23 T cell receptor beta chains from one specimen sequenced in a study of blood T cell repertoires in COVID-19. Assay used: immunoSEQ multiplex PCR; TCRdb lists only in-frame clones, some missing. This sample yields roughly 140,000 clones, of which approximately 90% are seen a single time; approximately 4% belongs to the top ten. Input material: peripheral blood. All receptors come from a woman aged 40 to 50 with acute or convalescent COVID-19.

J is TRBJ2-4 and V is TRBV11-2, with 9 bases matching TRBD1. Germline CDR1 and CDR2: SGHAT and FQNNGV. Unmatched junction bases numbered 5, after V lost 5 bases and J lost 3 bases. The CDR3 runs 15 residues. The CDR3 DNA reads as TGTGCCAGCAGCGGACCGGGACAGGGCAAAAACATTCAGTACTTC. Amino acid sequence: CASSGPGQGKNIQYF.

The chain recombines TRBV28 with TRBJ2-5; possibly TRBD2 for D (5 bases). Trimming stripped 5 bases from V and 4 bases from J, with 11 bases between. The length of the CDR3 is 13 residues. CDR1 and CDR2 from the germline V gene are MDHEN and SYDVKM. CDR3 loop: CASSLSSGETQYF. For the CDR3, the DNA is TGTGCCAGCAGTCTCAGCAGCGGAGAGACCCAGTACTTC.

The rearrangement links TRBV7-8 to TRBJ1-5; 8 positions agree with TRBD1. V lost 1 base, J lost 7 bases, and 6 bases stayed unmatched. CDR3 length equals 15 residues. Germline V gives CDR1 SGHVS, CDR2 FQNEAQ. The CDR3 reads CASSLGGQGRQPQHF. CDR3 sequence (DNA): TGTGCCAGCAGCTTAGGAGGACAGGGTCGGCAGCCCCAGCATTTT.

V and J are TRBV4-3 and TRBJ1-1, with D possibly being TRBD1 (6 bases). The CDR3 contains 19 residues. Germline V gene data show CDR1 as LGHNA and CDR2 as YSLEER. Deletions cut 0 bases from V and 2 bases from J, with 22 bases between. The chain's CDR3 is CASSQDPTGFKGSNTEAFF. The CDR3 bases are TGCGCCAGCAGCCAAGATCCTACAGGGTTTAAGGGGTCTAACACTGAAGCTTTCTTT.

With respect to this clone: Other DNA variants within this sample encode the same CDR3. This sequence joins TRBV12-3 or TRBV12-4 and TRBJ1-2, with 11 bases matching TRBD1. The CDR3 sequence is 13 residues long. J lost 8 bases, V lost 6 bases, and 5 bases had no gene match. The CDR3 region is CASSFRTGGGYTF. CDR3 in DNA: TGTGCCAGCAGCTTCAGGACAGGGGGCGGCTACACCTTC.

The chain joins TRBV6-5 to TRBJ1-2; D might be TRBD1 (6 bases). The V gene's germline CDR1 is MNHEY and CDR2 SVGAGI. The V end lost 8 bases, the J end lost 7 bases, and 23 bases lay between the germline ends. This CDR3 has 15 amino acids. CDR3 sequence reads: CASPPGHGTGSGYTF. As DNA, the CDR3 is TGTGCCAGCCCTCCGGGACACGGAACTGGAAGTGGCTACACCTTC.

This chain's CDR3 is CASSRGSSYNEQFF. In DNA, the CDR3 is TGTGCCAGCAGCCGCGGGTCCTCCTACAATGAGCAGTTCTTC. The chain is built from TRBV14 and TRBJ2-1; D is possibly TRBD2 (5 bases). CDR3 size: 14 residues. Trimming cost V 4 bases and J 0 bases, with 7 bases left between them. Germline V gives CDR1 SGHDN, CDR2 FVKESK.

V gene TRBV6-2 or TRBV6-3 combines with J gene TRBJ2-7, with 10 bases matching TRBD1. Germline assignment: CDR1 MNHEY and CDR2 SVGEGT. The CDR3 covers 15 residues. Germline trimming cut 2 bases from V and 3 bases from J; bases unmatched to any gene: 4. This CDR3 reads CASSYIGQGDYEQYF. DNA for the CDR3: TGTGCCAGCAGTTACATCGGACAGGGGGACTACGAGCAGTACTTC.

The chain employs TRBV23-1 and TRBJ1-5, with D uncertain. TRBV23-1 is an ORF for which the function is uncertain. The CDR3 runs 13 residues. V lost 8 bases to trimming and J lost 3 bases, with 11 bases between them. The CDR3 sequence: CASAGGVNQPQHF. CDR3 DNA sequence: TGCGCCAGCGCAGGCGGGGTCAATCAGCCCCAGCATTTT.

The rearrangement joins TRBV25-1 to TRBJ2-2, with 7 bases lining up with TRBD1. V shed 3 bases, J shed 3 bases, and the junction held 4 bases outside the gene matches. Germline CDR1 MGHDK, CDR2 SYGVNS. CDR3 length equals 15 residues. The CDR3 nucleotides read TGTGCCAGCAGTGATTGGACAGGATACACCGGGGAGCTGTTTTTT. Its translation is CASSDWTGYTGELFF.

V is TRBV6-2 or TRBV6-3 and J is TRBJ1-2; no clear D. This CDR3 is built from 16 residues. CDR1 is MNHEY and CDR2 is SVGEGT in the germline V gene. Trimming removed 5 bases from V and 2 bases from J, with 18 bases in between. The CDR3 loop is CASSGVPPGPNYGYTF. As DNA, the CDR3 is TGTGCCAGCAGTGGTGTACCTCCGGGTCCCAACTATGGCTACACCTTC.

This chain connects TRBV6-4 to TRBJ2-3; 9 bases match TRBD1. After removal of 4 bases from V and 4 bases from J, the junction contained 0 bases not matched to a gene. The CDR3 is 13 residues long. Germline V gene sequence: CDR1 MRHNA, CDR2 SNTAGT. The CDR3 region has the DNA TGTGCCAGCAGTGGGACAGGGGCAGATACGCAGTATTTT. This codes for CASSGTGADTQYF.

The chain recombines TRBV28 with TRBJ2-2; 7 bases agree with TRBD1. This CDR3 region has 17 residues. After removal of 5 bases from V and 2 bases from J, the junction contained 11 bases not matched to a gene. Germline V lookup: CDR1 MDHEN, CDR2 SYDVKM. CDR3 region: CASSGLTGFGNTGELFF. For the CDR3, the DNA is TGTGCCAGCAGTGGATTGACAGGGTTCGGAAACACCGGGGAGCTGTTTTTT.

J is TRBJ1-1 and V is TRBV18; 7 nucleotides agree with TRBD1. The CDR3 is 13 residues long. Germline V gene data show CDR1 as KGHSH and CDR2 as LQKENI. J was trimmed by 2 bases and V by 4 bases; bases with no gene match: 1. CDR3 in DNA: TGTGCCAGCTCACGACAGGGAAACACTGAAGCTTTCTTT. It encodes CASSRQGNTEAFF.

This rearrangement joins TRBV30 to TRBJ2-7; the match to TRBD2 covers 7 bases. V lost 2 bases, J lost 6 bases, and 10 bases stayed unmatched. Germline loops: CDR1 GTSNPN, CDR2 SVGIG (reference sequence). This CDR3 region has 14 residues. Here the CDR3 DNA reads TGTGCCTGGAGTACTGGAAAGGGCGGGGGCGAGCAGTACTTC. Encoded protein: CAWSTGKGGGEQYF.

The rearrangement uses TRBV24-1 and TRBJ2-3; TRBD1 matches 9 bases. CDR3 length equals 16 residues. The germline V gene encodes CDR1 KGHDR and CDR2 SFDVKD. Trimming took 0 bases from V and 5 from J; bases not matched to a gene: 5. CDR3 in amino acids: CATSDLGQGRKDTQYF. The CDR3 coding sequence is TGTGCCACCAGTGATTTGGGACAGGGGAGGAAAGATACGCAGTATTTT.

The chain has TRBV30 and TRBJ1-2; 10 bases map to TRBD1. J lost 8 bases, V lost 7 bases, and 16 bases had no gene match. The CDR3 spans 15 residues. CDR1 and CDR2 from the germline V gene are GTSNPN and SVGIG (reference sequence). The CDR3 here is CASNANTGQGDGYTF. CDR3 nucleotide sequence: TGTGCCTCTAACGCTAATACCGGACAGGGGGACGGCTACACCTTC.

This clone was counted between two and nine times. The chain links TRBV5-6 to TRBJ1-2; 7 bases map to TRBD1. CDR3 length: 14 residues. The V gene end was trimmed by 5 bases and the J gene end by 3 bases; junction bases not matched to a gene: 7. The germline V gene has CDR1 SGHDT and CDR2 YYEEEE. Here the CDR3 DNA reads TGTGCCAGCAGAAGACAGGGAAGGGACTATGGCTACACCTTC. As protein: CASRRQGRDYGYTF.

The chain employs TRBV18 and TRBJ2-3; 7 positions agree with TRBD2. The CDR3 sequence is 15 residues long. V shed 6 bases, J shed 5 bases, and the junction held 11 bases outside the gene matches. Germline V lookup: CDR1 KGHSH, CDR2 LQKENI. CDR3 DNA sequence: TGTGCCAGCTCCGACCAGAGGACTAGTTTAGATACGCAGTATTTT. Amino acids: CASSDQRTSLDTQYF.

This chain connects TRBV10-3 to TRBJ2-1; a possible D gene is TRBD2 (6 bases). The CDR3 contains 14 residues. The V and J ends lost 0 bases and 5 bases respectively, with 8 bases between them. Germline CDR1 and CDR2: ENHRY and SYGVKD. This chain's CDR3 is CAISESLADNEQFF. As DNA, the CDR3 is TGTGCCATCAGTGAGTCACTAGCCGACAATGAGCAGTTCTTC.

The chain employs TRBV5-8 and TRBJ2-5, with 7 bases lining up with TRBD1. Losses at the gene ends were 2 bases for V and 5 bases for J; bases not matched to a gene: 12. The CDR3 has 16 amino acids. Germline CDR1 reads SGHTS; CDR2 reads YDEGEE. Here the CDR3 reads CASSLPLRGREETQYF. The CDR3 region has the DNA TGTGCCAGCAGCTTACCCCTCAGGGGGAGAGAGGAGACCCAGTACTTC.

The V call is TRBV6-5, the J call TRBJ2-3; D gene ambiguous. The V gene's germline CDR1 is MNHEY and CDR2 SVGAGI. This CDR3 is 14 amino acids long. V was clipped by 4 bases and J by 3 bases, with 11 bases between them. CDR3 residues: CASSSWARTDTQYF. CDR3 DNA sequence: TGTGCCAGCAGTTCGTGGGCGCGTACAGATACGCAGTATTTT.

This sequence joins TRBV30 and TRBJ2-1; D is perhaps TRBD2 (5 bases). Germline V gene data show CDR1 as GTSNPN and CDR2 as SVGIG (reference sequence). CDR3 size: 14 residues. Trimming removed 0 bases from V and 3 bases from J, with 9 bases in between. CDR3 loop: CAWSVLGLYNEQFF. The CDR3 DNA reads as TGTGCCTGGAGTGTACTCGGACTCTACAATGAGCAGTTCTTC.